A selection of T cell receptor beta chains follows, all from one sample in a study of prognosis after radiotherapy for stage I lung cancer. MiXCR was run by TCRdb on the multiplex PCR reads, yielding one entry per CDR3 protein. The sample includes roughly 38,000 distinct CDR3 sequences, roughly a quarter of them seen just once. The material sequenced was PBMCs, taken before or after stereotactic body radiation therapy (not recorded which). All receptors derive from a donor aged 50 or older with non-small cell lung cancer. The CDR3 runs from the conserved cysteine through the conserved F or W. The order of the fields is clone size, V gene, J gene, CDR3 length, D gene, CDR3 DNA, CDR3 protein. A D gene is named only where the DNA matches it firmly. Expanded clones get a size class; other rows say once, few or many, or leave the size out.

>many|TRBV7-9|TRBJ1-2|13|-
TGTGCCAGCAGCGTCCTCGGGAGCTATGGCTACACCTTC
CASSVLGSYGYTF
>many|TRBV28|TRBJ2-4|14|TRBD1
TGTGCCAGCAGTGACGGGACAGCTAAAAACATTCAGTACTTC
CASSDGTAKNIQYF
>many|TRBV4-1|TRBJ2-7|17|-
TGCGCCAGCAGCCACCCCACAGGGCCTATGAGCTCCTACGAGCAGTACTTC
CASSHPTGPMSSYEQYF
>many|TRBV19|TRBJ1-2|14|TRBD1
TGTGCCAGTAGTATTGAACAGGGGGCGTATGGCTACACCTTC
CASSIEQGAYGYTF
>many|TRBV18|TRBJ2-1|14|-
TGTGCCAGCTCACCACGGAAGGGTTACAATGAGCAGTTCTTC
CASSPRKGYNEQFF
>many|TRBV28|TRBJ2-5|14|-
TGTGCCAGCCGAAGTCCGGGGGGCGGGGAGACCCAGTACTTC
CASRSPGGGETQYF
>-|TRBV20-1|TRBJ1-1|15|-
TGCAGTGCTAGTGAAAACGCGCATTTTAACACTGAAGCTTTCTTT
CSASENAHFNTEAFF
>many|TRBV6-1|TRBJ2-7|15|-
TGTGCCAGCAGTCCCGGACAGCCCCCAAGTGCCGAGCAGTACTTC
CASSPGQPPSAEQYF
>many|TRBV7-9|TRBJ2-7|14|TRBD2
TGTGCCAGCAGCCCGGGACTAGCGGACTACGAGCAGTACTTC
CASSPGLADYEQYF
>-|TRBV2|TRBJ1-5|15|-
TGCGCCAGCAGTAGGGAAAGTGGGAGCCATCAGCCCCAGCATTTT
CASSRESGSHQPQHF
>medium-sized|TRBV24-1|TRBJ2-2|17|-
TGTGCCACCAGTGACCCAAACACAGGGAGGTATGCCGGGGAGCTGTTTTTT
CATSDPNTGRYAGELFF
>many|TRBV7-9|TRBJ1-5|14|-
TGTGCCAGCAGCTTAGCGACTAGCAATCAGCCCCAGCATTTT
CASSLATSNQPQHF
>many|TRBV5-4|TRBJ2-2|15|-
TGTGCCAGCAGCTTGTGGGTTTCGAACACCGGGGAGCTGTTTTTT
CASSLWVSNTGELFF
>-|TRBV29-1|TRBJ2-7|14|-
TGCAGCGTTGCAGGGACGACTAATACCTACGAGCAGTACTTC
CSVAGTTNTYEQYF
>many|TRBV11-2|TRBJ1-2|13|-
TGTGCCAGCAGCCTGAGAGATCTCTATGGCTACACCTTC
CASSLRDLYGYTF
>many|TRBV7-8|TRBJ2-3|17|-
TGTGCCAGCAGCCCCTATCGGGGACTCCGTAGCACAGATACGCAGTATTTT
CASSPYRGLRSTDTQYF
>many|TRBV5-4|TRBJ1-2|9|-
TGTGCCATCGGGGAAGGCTACACCTTC
CAIGEGYTF
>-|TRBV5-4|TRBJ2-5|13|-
TGTGCCAGCAGCTTGAACCCTAGTGAGACCCAGTACTTC
CASSLNPSETQYF
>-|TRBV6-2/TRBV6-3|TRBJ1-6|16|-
TGTGCCAGCATCACGAACAGTGAGGTGGTGAATTCACCCCTCCACTTT
CASITNSEVVNSPLHF
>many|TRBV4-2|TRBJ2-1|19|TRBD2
TGTGCCAGCAGCCAAGATAGGCGGACTAGCGGGAGATACTACAATGAGCAGTTCTTC
CASSQDRRTSGRYYNEQFF
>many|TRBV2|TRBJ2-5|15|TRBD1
TGTGCCAGCAGTGATTTGGGACAGGGACGAGAGACCCAGTACTTC
CASSDLGQGRETQYF
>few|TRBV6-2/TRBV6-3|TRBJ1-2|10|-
TGTGCCAGCAGTTTCCAGGGCTACACCTTC
CASSFQGYTF
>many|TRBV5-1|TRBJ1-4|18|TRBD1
TGCGCCAGCAGAGTACCAGGGGGCTCTTATGTCGCTAATGAAAAACTGTTTTTT
CASRVPGGSYVANEKLFF
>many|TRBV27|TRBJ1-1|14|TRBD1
TGTGCCAGCAGTTACTCTGACAGGGGGGCTGAAGCTTTCTTT
CASSYSDRGAEAFF
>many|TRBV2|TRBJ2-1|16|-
TGTGCCAGCAGTGAAGAACGTGGTCCTCGTATCAATGAGCAGTTCTTC
CASSEERGPRINEQFF
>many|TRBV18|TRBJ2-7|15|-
TGTGCCAGCTCCGACAGAGATGCGGTAATAGGCGAGCAGTACTTC
CASSDRDAVIGEQYF
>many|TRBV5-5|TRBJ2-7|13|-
TGTGCCAGCAGCCGAGACATGATCTACGAGCAGTACTTC
CASSRDMIYEQYF
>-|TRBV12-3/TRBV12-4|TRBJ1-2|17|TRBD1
TGTGCCAGCAACCGCCCGGGACAGGGGGCACCACCATATGGCTACACCTTC
CASNRPGQGAPPYGYTF
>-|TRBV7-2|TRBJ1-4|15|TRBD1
TGTGCCAGCAGTTTCACCGGGACAGAAGCAGAAAAACTGTTTTTT
CASSFTGTEAEKLFF